Following are 20 T cell receptor beta chains from one sample sequenced in a study of tumor-infiltrating lymphocytes in primary liver carcinoma. TCR beta cDNA was reverse-transcribed from roughly 0.45 ug of total RNA. The reaction used a constant-region primer and ProtoScript II reverse transcriptase. Generation of the TCR beta libraries relied on three nested multiplex PCR rounds using slightly modified ARM-PCR. Primers for the first two PCR rounds were TRBV1-TRBV30 forward primers and a C-beta reverse primer (10 cycles per round). TCRdb called the multiplex PCR reads again in MiXCR, with one record for every CDR3 protein. Among fewer than 350,000 distinct CDR3 sequences listed, over 55% were seen once. The blood RNA (from unsorted whole blood) was obtained, and germline DNA was also extracted. Sequencing was performed on peripheral blood. The receptor source for this set is a man aged 40-49 years with primary liver carcinoma and hepatitis B virus infection.

The V gene is TRBV5-1, the J gene TRBJ2-1; D gene unclear. This CDR3 contains 15 residues. V was trimmed by 0 bases and J by 3 bases, leaving 10 bases between them. Germline values: CDR1 SGHRS, CDR2 YFSETQ. CDR3 amino acids: CASSLDGEGYNEQFF. DNA for the CDR3: TGCGCCAGCAGCTTGGATGGGGAAGGCTACAATGAGCAGTTCTTC. Drawing the rest from reference TRBV5-1 and TRBJ2-1, the complete variable domain is KAGVTQTPRYLIKTRGQQVTLSCSPISGHRSVSWYQQTPGQGLQFLFEYFSETQRNKGNFPGRFSGRQFSNSRSEMNVSTLELGDSALYLCASSLDGEGYNEQFFGPGTRLTVL.

As concerns this clonotype: Germline is not matched at one junction end, which may reflect a read error. The V gene is TRBV11-2, the J gene TRBJ2-3, with D unresolved. CDR3 length: 13 residues. The germline V gene encodes CDR1 SGHAT and CDR2 FQNNGV. The CDR3 loop reads CAGSFSVPGTQYF. DNA of the CDR3: TGTGCCGGCAGCTTCTCGGTGCCAGGTACGCAGTATTTT.

This clonotype was seen at least ten times. The chain links TRBV11-3 to TRBJ2-2; 12 bases map to TRBD2. V dropped 5 bases and J dropped 6; count of bases not matched to a gene: 4. CDR1 and CDR2 (germline): SGHNT, YENEEA. The CDR3 is 15 amino acids. This chain's CDR3 is CASSRLAGVPGELFF. CDR3 bases: TGTGCCAGCAGCCGACTAGCGGGAGTCCCCGGGGAGCTGTTTTTT. Complete variable domain (other parts from reference TRBV11-3 and TRBJ2-2): EAGVVQSPRYKIIEKKQPVAFWCNPISGHNTLYWYLQNLGQGPELLIRYENEEAVDDSQLPKDRFSAERLKGVDSTLKIQPAELGDSAVYLCASSRLAGVPGELFFGEGSRLTVL.

Points on this clonotype: A much larger clone lies one base from this, so it may be a read error. This chain connects TRBV30 to TRBJ1-5, with TRBD1 as a possible D gene (5 bases). The J call may be wrong; the DNA end is better matched by TRBJ2-3. CDR1 is GTSNPN, CDR2 SVGIG, per germline (reference sequence). The CDR3 runs to 13 residues. The chain's CDR3 is CAWSSDSNQPQYF. The CDR3 bases are TGTGCCTGGAGTTCCGACAGCAATCAGCCCCAGTATTTT.

V and J are TRBV4-3 and TRBJ2-7, with TRBD1 matching 8 bases. Germline trimming cut 4 bases from V and 2 bases from J; bases unmatched to any gene: 22. The CDR3 is 20 amino acids. Germline CDR1 reads LGHNA; CDR2 reads YSLEER. CDR3 loop: CASSPRQRRTGFSVPYEQYF. The CDR3 DNA sequence: TGCGCCAGCAGCCCAAGACAGCGTAGGACAGGGTTTAGCGTCCCCTACGAGCAGTACTTC.

Comments on this clonotype: The junction departs from the called germline gene at one end, perhaps through a read error. V and J are TRBV11-1 and TRBJ2-7; TRBD1 aligns across 7 bases. Germline V CDR1 and CDR2: SGHAT, FQDESV (reference sequence). This CDR3 is 13 amino acids long. The CDR3 reads CASRGMRSYDQYF. The CDR3 DNA reads as TGTGCTAGCAGGGGGATGCGATCCTACGATCAGTACTTC. Drawing the rest from reference TRBV11-1 and TRBJ2-7, the complete variable domain is EAEVAQSPRYKITEKSQAVAFWCDPISGHATLYWYRQILGQGPELLVQFQDESVVDDSQLPKDRFSAERLKGVDSTLKIQPAELGDSAMYLCASRGMRSYDQYFGPGTRLTVT.

The chain links TRBV20-1 to TRBJ2-1, with 9 positions matching TRBD2. Unmatched junction bases numbered 11, after V lost 0 bases and J lost 8 bases. The CDR3 length is 16 residues. From germline, CDR1 is DFQATT and CDR2 SNEGSKA (reference sequence). In nucleotides, the CDR3 is TGCAGTGCTAGAGATCCAAGGTTAGCGGGAGAGTATGAGCAGTTCTTC. Translated, it gives CSARDPRLAGEYEQFF.

On this clonotype: This CDR3 is missing its conserved last phenylalanine or tryptophan, likely due to a read error. The chain carries TRBV10-3 and TRBJ2-1; D possibly corresponds to TRBD2 (5 bases). This CDR3 is built from 12 residues. V lost 10 bases and J 9 bases, leaving 16 bases between the germline ends. Germline V gives CDR1 ENHRY, CDR2 SYGVKD. CDR3 in amino acids: CATRTVLGEQFL. For the CDR3, the DNA is TGTGCCACCAGGACTGTTCTCGGTGAGCAGTTCCTC.

This clonotype occurred a few times. A clone one base away is much larger, so this may be a read error. This chain links TRBV14 with TRBJ1-5, with 10 positions matching TRBD1. From germline, CDR1 is SGHDN and CDR2 FVKESK. The CDR3 totals 15 residues. This CDR3 reads CANSLGQGGNQPQHF. CDR3 nucleotide sequence: TGTGCCAACAGCCTAGGACAGGGGGGCAATCAGCCCCAGCATTTT. Drawing the rest from reference TRBV14 and TRBJ1-5, the complete variable domain is EAGVTQFPSHSVIEKGQTVTLRCDPISGHDNLYWYRRVMGKEIKFLLHFVKESKQDESGMPNNRFLAERTGGTYSTLKVQPAELEDSGVYFCANSLGQGGNQPQHFGDGTRLSIL.

This clonotype was detected only once. A much bigger clone sits one base away, suggesting this may be a read error. The chain carries TRBV4-1 and TRBJ1-5; D ambiguous. Germline V lookup: CDR1 MGHRA, CDR2 YSYEKL. CDR3 length: 15 residues. CDR3 region: CASGQIQNSNQPQHF. CDR3 sequence (DNA): TGCGCCAGCGGCCAGATCCAGAATAGCAATCAGCCCCAGCATTTT.

The table lists this clonotype with many counts. The chain couples TRBV6-5 to TRBJ2-2; 8 positions agree with TRBD1. Germline V CDR1 and CDR2: MNHEY, SVGAGI. The CDR3 contains 16 residues. The trim removed 6 bases at V and 5 bases at J, leaving 11 bases unmatched. In DNA form, the CDR3 reads TGTGCCAGCAGCACCGGGACAGGTCTGCGTACCGGGGAGCTGTTTTTT. Protein product: CASSTGTGLRTGELFF.

As to this clonotype: A much larger clone lies a single base off, so this may be a read error. The rearrangement uses TRBV12-3 or TRBV12-4 and TRBJ1-4, with a weak D call TRBD1 (6 bases). This CDR3 region has 15 residues. Trimming took off 5 bases at V and 8 bases at J, with 18 bases between the two ends. The DNA of the CDR3 is TGTGCCAGCAGTGGGACATGGAGGAGTAAAGAAAAACTGTTTTTT. Residues: CASSGTWRSKEKLFF.

This clonotype occurred a few times. The genes are TRBV7-9 and TRBJ2-3, with D perhaps matching TRBD2 (6 bases). V lost 4 bases, J lost 3 bases, and 11 bases lay in between. The CDR3 covers 14 residues. Per the germline V gene, CDR1 is SEHNR and CDR2 is FQNEAQ (reference sequence). CDR3 nucleotide sequence: TGTGCCAGCAGCTCGTCTGGGGGGACAGATACGCAGTATTTT. Translating gives CASSSSGGTDTQYF.

With respect to this clonotype: One end of the junction fails to match germline, which may point to a read error. The V gene is TRBV5-4, the J gene TRBJ2-7, with 13 bases lining up with TRBD2. Germline V gene sequence: CDR1 SGHNT, CDR2 YYREEE (reference sequence). CDR3 length: 15 amino acids. CDR3 sequence (DNA): TGTGCCAGTAGCTCCCGGACTAGCGGGAGTAACGAGCAGTACTTC. It translates to CASSSRTSGSNEQYF. Based on the CDR3 plus reference TRBV5-4 and TRBJ2-7, the full variable domain is ETGVTQSPTHLIKTRGQQVTLRCSSQSGHNTVSWYQQALGQGPQFIFQYYREEENGRGNFPPRFSGLQFPNYSSELNVNALELDDSALYLCASSSRTSGSNEQYFGPGTRLTVT.

For this clonotype: At one boundary the junction diverges from the germline segment, which might be a read error. The chain couples TRBV11-3 to TRBJ1-1; D gene ambiguous. Per germline, CDR1 SGHNT and CDR2 YENEEA. The CDR3 extends over 13 amino acids. The CDR3 region is CASSLGANTEASF. CDR3 nucleotide sequence: TGTGCCAGCAGCTTAGGTGCAAACACTGAAGCTTCCTTC.

This clonotype was counted once. The chain has TRBV30 and TRBJ2-7; 9 bases fit TRBD2. Germline-derived CDR1 and CDR2 are GTSNPN and SVGIG (reference sequence). The CDR3 has 15 residues. The V gene end was trimmed by 0 bases and the J gene end by 6 bases; junction bases not matched to a gene: 9. CDR3 residues: CAWSVPLAGSREQYF. The CDR3 DNA sequence: TGTGCCTGGAGTGTACCACTAGCGGGCTCCCGCGAGCAGTACTTC.

On this clonotype itself: A much larger clone sits a single nucleotide away, making a read error possible. The J gene is TRBJ2-1, the V gene TRBV7-9; TRBD2 aligns across 11 bases. The germline V gene encodes CDR1 SEHNR and CDR2 FQNEAQ (reference sequence). This CDR3 has 16 residues. The CDR3: CASSLALSGRAVFQLF. The CDR3 DNA is TGTGCCAGCAGCTTAGCCCTTAGCGGGAGGGCCGTTTTTCAGCTCTTC.

As for this clonotype: Given a much more abundant clone one base away, this may be a read error. This chain connects TRBV6-5 to TRBJ2-7; perhaps TRBD1 as D (5 bases). CDR1 is MNHEY, CDR2 SVGAGI, per germline. CDR3 size: 12 residues. Here the CDR3 DNA reads TGTTCCAGCAGGGCCAACTCCTACGAGCAGTACTTC. It specifies CSSRANSYEQYF.

As concerns this clonotype: A clone one base away is much larger, so this may be a read error. Without the conserved terminal phenylalanine or tryptophan, this CDR3 likely stems from a read error. The rearrangement uses TRBV6-5 and TRBJ1-2, with D perhaps matching TRBD1 (5 bases). Trimming left V 2 bases short and J 2 bases short, with 9 bases between. Germline V CDR1 and CDR2: MNHEY, SVGAGI. The length of the CDR3 is 14 residues. This chain's CDR3 is CASSYGRGNYGYTS. The CDR3 DNA reads TGTGCCAGCAGTTACGGGCGGGGGAACTATGGCTACACCTCC.

Note on this clonotype: Because it lacks the conserved phenylalanine or tryptophan at the end, this CDR3 is likely a read error. The chain is built from TRBV11-2 and TRBJ1-1; TRBD1 might be the D (5 bases). Looked up from germline, CDR1 is SGHAT and CDR2 is FQNNGV. V shed 6 bases and J shed 4 bases, with 12 bases lying between them. The CDR3 totals 13 residues. The CDR3 nucleotides read TGTGCCAGCAGTCGGGGGTGTGTCACTGAAGCTTTCTAT. This sequence encodes CASSRGCVTEAFY.